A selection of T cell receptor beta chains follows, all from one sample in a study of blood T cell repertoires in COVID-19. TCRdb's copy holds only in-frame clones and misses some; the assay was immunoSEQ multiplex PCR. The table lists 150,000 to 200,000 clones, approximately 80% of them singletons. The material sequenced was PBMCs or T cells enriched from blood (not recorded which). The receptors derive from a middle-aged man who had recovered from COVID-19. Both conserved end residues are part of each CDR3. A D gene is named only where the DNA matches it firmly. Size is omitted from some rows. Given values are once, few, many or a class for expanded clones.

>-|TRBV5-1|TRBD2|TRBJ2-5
TGCGCCAGCAGCTTGGCCCCTAGCGGTGGGGGAGAGACCCAGTACTTC
CASSLAPSGGGETQYF
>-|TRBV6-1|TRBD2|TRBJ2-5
TGTGCCAGCAGTGAACGGGGTAGCGGGGGCCATATTCCCCAGTACTTC
CASSERGSGGHIPQYF
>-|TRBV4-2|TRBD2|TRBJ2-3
TGTGCCAGCAGCCAAGATTTCCTAGCGGAGAGCACAGATACGCAGTATTTT
CASSQDFLAESTDTQYF
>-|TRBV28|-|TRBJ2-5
TGTGCCAGCCGGGACTACCAAGAGACCCAGTACTTC
CASRDYQETQYF
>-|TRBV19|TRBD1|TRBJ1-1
TGTGCCAGTAGTCTAGGACAGGGGGCTTCATGGGACACTGAAGCTTTCTTT
CASSLGQGASWDTEAFF
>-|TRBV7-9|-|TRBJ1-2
TGTGCCAGCAGCTTAGTCCAGGGATCTAACTATGGCTACACCTTC
CASSLVQGSNYGYTF
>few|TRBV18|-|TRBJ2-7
TGTGCCAGCTCACCGAAACACGGTACGGGACTCCTTGGGAACGAGCAGTACTTC
CASSPKHGTGLLGNEQYF
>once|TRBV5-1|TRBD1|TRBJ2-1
TGCGCCAGCAGCTTGGGAGGGGGCGGATCAGATGAGCAGTTCTTC
CASSLGGGGSDEQFF
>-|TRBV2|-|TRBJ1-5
TGTGCCAGCAGGGCGGGTAGCAATCAGCCCCAGCATTTT
CASRAGSNQPQHF
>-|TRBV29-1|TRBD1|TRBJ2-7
TGCAGCGTTGGACAGGGAAGCTACGAGCAGTACTTC
CSVGQGSYEQYF
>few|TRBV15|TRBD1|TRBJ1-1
TGTGCCACCAGGTTACAGGGGGCGATCACTGAAGCTTTCTTT
CATRLQGAITEAFF
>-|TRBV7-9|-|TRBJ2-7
TGTGCCAGCAGCGCTAGCGCCGTCCAGTACGAGCAGTACTTC
CASSASAVQYEQYF
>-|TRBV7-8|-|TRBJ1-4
TGTGCCAGCAGCTTAACCGCAGGCGAAGAAAAACTGTTTTTT
CASSLTAGEEKLFF
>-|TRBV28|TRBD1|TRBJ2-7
TGTGCCAGCAGTTTACAGGGGGCAGGGGCCTACGAGCAGTACTTC
CASSLQGAGAYEQYF
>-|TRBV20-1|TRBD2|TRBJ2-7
TGCAGTGCTAGTCCCATAGCGGGAGGGCCTAAAGAGCAGTACTTC
CSASPIAGGPKEQYF
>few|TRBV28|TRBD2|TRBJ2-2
TGTGCCAGCAGTTTATCTCAGGGTTGGACTAGCGGCGCGAACACCGGGGAGCTGTTTTTT
CASSLSQGWTSGANTGELFF
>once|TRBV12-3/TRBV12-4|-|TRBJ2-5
TGTGCCAGCAGTTTAAGGCGGGAAGAGACCCAGTACTTC
CASSLRREETQYF
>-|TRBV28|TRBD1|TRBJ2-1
TGTGCCAGCAGTCCCCCCGGGACAGGGGATGAGCAGTTCTTC
CASSPPGTGDEQFF
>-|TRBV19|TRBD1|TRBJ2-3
TGTGCCAGTAGTAAGGGACAGGGGGCCTCAGATACGCAGTATTTT
CASSKGQGASDTQYF
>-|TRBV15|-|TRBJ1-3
TGTGCCACCAGCAGTGCAGCTCCCGGGGCTGGAAACACCATATATTTT
CATSSAAPGAGNTIYF
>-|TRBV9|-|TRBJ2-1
TGTGCCAGTAGGCGGGATGGCAATGAGCAGTTCTTC
CASRRDGNEQFF
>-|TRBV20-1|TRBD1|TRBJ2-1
TGCAGTGCTAGTGTTCCCGGGACAGGGAATGAGCAGTTCTTC
CSASVPGTGNEQFF
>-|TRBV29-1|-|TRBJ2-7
TGCAGCGCCGGGGGAGGACACTCCTACGAGCAGTACTTC
CSAGGGHSYEQYF
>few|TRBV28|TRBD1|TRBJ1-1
TGTGCCAGCAGTTCAGGGACAGTGAACACTGAAGCTTTCTTT
CASSSGTVNTEAFF
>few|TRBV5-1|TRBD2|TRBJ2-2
TGCGCCAGCAGCCCCCAAACTGGGACTAGTGGGAAAACCGGGGAGCTGTTTTTT
CASSPQTGTSGKTGELFF
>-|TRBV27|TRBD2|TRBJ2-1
TGTGCCAGCACCATAAGCGGGACTAGCGGCAATGAGCAGTTCTTC
CASTISGTSGNEQFF
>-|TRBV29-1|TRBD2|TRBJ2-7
TGCAGCGTCCAAGCCCCAAGGCGGTCCGGGACTAGCGGGAGTGGGGGTGGGGTGCAGTACTTC
CSVQAPRRSGTSGSGGGVQYF
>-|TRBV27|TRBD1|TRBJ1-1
TGTGCCAGCAGTTCTCTAGGGGGCGGGAACACTGAAGCTTTCTTT
CASSSLGGGNTEAFF
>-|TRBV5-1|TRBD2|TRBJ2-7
TGCGCCAGCAGCTTGAAACCTAGCGGGAGTACCCCCTACGAGCAGTACTTC
CASSLKPSGSTPYEQYF
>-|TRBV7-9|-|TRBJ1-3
TGTGCCAGCAGCTACGGACAGACCGTAAACACCATATATTTT
CASSYGQTVNTIYF
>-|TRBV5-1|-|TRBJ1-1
TGCGCCAGCAGCTTACAGAACACTGAAGCTTTCTTT
CASSLQNTEAFF
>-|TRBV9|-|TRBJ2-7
TGTGCCAGCAGCGTAGGGAGTGGGTCGGTATACGAGCAGTACTTC
CASSVGSGSVYEQYF
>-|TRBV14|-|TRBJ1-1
TGTGCCAGCAGCCTTCAGGGGAACACTGAAGCTTTCTTT
CASSLQGNTEAFF
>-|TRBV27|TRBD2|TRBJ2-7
TGTGCCAGCAGTTTAACTAGCGGGAGTAATGCCGAGCAGTACTTC
CASSLTSGSNAEQYF
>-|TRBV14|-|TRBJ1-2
TGTGCCAGCAGCCCGTTCTCCGGGACATTCACCTTC
CASSPFSGTFTF
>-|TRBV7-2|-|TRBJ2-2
TGTGCCAGCAGCTTAGCGGGACTCACCGGGGAGCTGTTTTTT
CASSLAGLTGELFF
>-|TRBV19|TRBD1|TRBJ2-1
TGTGCCAGTAGTATAGCTGGGACAGGGGGAGCAAATGAGCAGTTCTTC
CASSIAGTGGANEQFF
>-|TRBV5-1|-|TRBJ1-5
TGCGCCAGCAGCCTGAATCCGCAGGGCCTCTATAGCAATCAGCCCCAGCATTTT
CASSLNPQGLYSNQPQHF
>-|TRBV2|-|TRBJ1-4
TGTGCCAGCTCCCAAGGGGGGGATGAAAAACTGTTTTTT
CASSQGGDEKLFF
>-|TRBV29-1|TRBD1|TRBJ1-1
TGCAGCGTTATATGGACAGGTTTGAACACTGAAGCTTTCTTT
CSVIWTGLNTEAFF
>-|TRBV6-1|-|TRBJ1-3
TGTGCCAGCAGTGACGGCGGGTTCTCTGGAAACACCATATATTTT
CASSDGGFSGNTIYF
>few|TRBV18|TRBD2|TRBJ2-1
TGTGCCAGCTCACCTAGGGCGGGGGTCGATGAGCAGTTCTTC
CASSPRAGVDEQFF
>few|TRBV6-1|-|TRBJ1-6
TGTGCCAGCAGTGAAGTGGCAGGGAAGGGAAATTCACCCCTCCACTTT
CASSEVAGKGNSPLHF
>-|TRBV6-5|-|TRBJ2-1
TGTGCCAGCAACCAACTAACTCCTCACAATGAGCAGTTCTTC
CASNQLTPHNEQFF
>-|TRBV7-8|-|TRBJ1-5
TGTGCCAGCAGCTTTATCAGTCAGCCCCAGCATTTT
CASSFISQPQHF
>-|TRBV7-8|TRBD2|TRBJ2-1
TGTGCCAGCAGCTTAGTCAGGACTAGCGGGAAAAATGAGCAGTTCTTC
CASSLVRTSGKNEQFF
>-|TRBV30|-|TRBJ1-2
TGTGCCTGGAGTGCCGGGACTCCCAATAACTATGGCTACACCTTC
CAWSAGTPNNYGYTF
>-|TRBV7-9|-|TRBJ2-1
TGTGCCAGCAGCTTGGACACAATCTTGAGCTCCTACAATGAGCAGTTCTTC
CASSLDTILSSYNEQFF
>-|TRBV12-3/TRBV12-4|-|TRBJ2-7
TGTGCCAGCAGTAGCGGATACGAGCAGTACTTC
CASSSGYEQYF
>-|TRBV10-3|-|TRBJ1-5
TGTGCCATCAGTGAGGGGCAGGGTTTCAATCAGCCCCAGCATTTT
CAISEGQGFNQPQHF
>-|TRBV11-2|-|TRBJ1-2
TGTGCCAGCAGCTTAGCGGGGGTACAAGACTATGGCTACACCTTC
CASSLAGVQDYGYTF
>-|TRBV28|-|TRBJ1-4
TGTGCCAGCAGCACTCAGGGGACTAATGAAAAACTGTTTTTT
CASSTQGTNEKLFF
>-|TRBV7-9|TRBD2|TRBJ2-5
TGTGCCAGCAGCTTAGGGCGGGAGACATCAGAGACCCAGTACTTC
CASSLGRETSETQYF
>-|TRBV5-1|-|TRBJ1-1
TGCGCCAGCAGCTTGTTCCCCACAGGGCTTATGAACACTGAAGCTTTCTTT
CASSLFPTGLMNTEAFF